The source of this T cell receptor beta chain is a study of cytomegalovirus exposure and HLA in healthy donors (dated by TCRdb to 2016 to 2017). In the study overall: An earlier analysis of around 600 of the donors reported about 250 Gb of sequence data and 117 million unique TCR beta sequences from 150 million to 200 million T cells. An early release covering 550 to 650 HLA-typed donors comprised about 310 gigabases of sequencing data and roughly 85 million unique TCR sequences. Of the roughly 430 genotyped donors, 81% fell in the genetic ancestry cluster associated with self-reported Caucasian donors. The study was designed to test whether signatures of past pathogen exposure could be identified by cataloging public T cell receptors. Using immunosequencing, the study profiled T cell repertoires from approximately 700 subjects and related those repertoires to cytomegalovirus serostatus. In addition to the first cohort of 666 subjects, a separate validation cohort of 120 different subjects was used. The study combined high-throughput TCR immunosequencing, statistical association of individual TCRs with disease status, and machine learning to predict cytomegalovirus infection status. A later analysis re-examined previously published TCR beta repertoires from 500 to 700 donors and added high-resolution HLA genotyping to investigate patterns of TCR occurrence. In the later analysis, no new phenotypic data were used to find candidate immune exposures; instead, reliance was placed on TCR beta sequences and their occurrence across donors. To decide whether each TCR beta V gene segment behaved as functional or pseudogenic, an earlier analysis of fewer than 750 of the donors relied on high-throughput TCR beta sequencing. Alongside the repertoire data, information on donor age, sex, ethnicity and CMV serostatus was compiled. A later genetic analysis took genome-wide SNP genotypes for about 65% of the roughly 670 donors and used that subset as a discovery cohort. Every discovery cohort repertoire had been produced on one sequencing platform. HLA typing covered class I and class II loci at four-digit resolution. Typing coverage varied by locus: roughly 629-630 donors for A, B, C, DRB1 and DQB1; approximately 520 for DQA1; more than 600 for DPA1; approximately 470 for DPB1. Roughly five DR-DQ haplotypes were handled as single units for association and clustering because linkage in the cohort was strong. On average, 235,054 unique TCR beta nucleotide sequences were sequenced per donor among some 430 genotyped donors of the cohort, with roughly a sixth of those sequences being non-productive.

To note about this clone: Its antigen remains undetermined. Base qualities are not provided; no much larger clone lies one nucleotide away.

The full study reports these points: This cohort had only TCR beta chains sequenced, and the lack of alpha or paired-chain data limited which features could be detected. When HLA alleles, especially DR and DQ, strongly co-occurred, TCR associations were difficult to assign to individual alleles. The authors suggested that the approach could potentially be extended to other disease states and immunological phenotypes. The study listed approximately 150 TCR beta chains as associated with cytomegalovirus. In an earlier analysis of some 640 of the donors, most TCR beta V segments were observed in productive rearrangements about 87% or about 30% of the time, broadly matching IMGT annotations. In a later analysis, 16,951 TCR beta sequences were associated with specific HLA alleles at a false discovery rate of 0.05. According to a later analysis, parvovirus B19, influenza, CMV and Epstein-Barr virus appeared linked to several top co-occurrence clusters. A few of the identified cytomegalovirus-associated TCR beta chains were confirmed in vitro to be specific for cytomegalovirus antigens. The classifier was reported to diagnose cytomegalovirus status with high specificity and sensitivity in both the original and validation cohorts. Sequencing depth was assumed to be roughly uniform across donors in the presence/absence analyses, though that assumption may not hold. Because counts were too low, seventeen rarely observed V segments, including chromosome 9 orphons, were excluded from the earlier analysis of around 590 of the donors. A group of highly shared sequence variants was considered likely to be a technical artifact of the sequencing pipeline. According to a later analysis, TCR association rates differed among HLA loci, with DRB1 alleles showing the most associated TCRs and HLA-C alleles showing the fewest. For the cohort, immune exposure information was limited to CMV serostatus. Across donors, most TCR sequences were observed very rarely, whereas some public TCRs were present in many individuals. Because some donors lacked HLA typing at each locus, the association tests relied only on the typed subset. In a later analysis, HLA-associated TCR beta chains showed more clonal expansion and lower generation probabilities than non-associated chains that were equally common. A further reported finding was that TCR beta sequences accurately predicted the HLA-A and HLA-B alleles for most subjects in the first cohort. A later genetic analysis reported fewer N-insertions in productive TCRs among donors in an Asian-associated ancestry cluster than the approximately 670-donor mean. In a later analysis, most CMV-associated TCR beta chains were found to appear HLA-restricted, with HLA associations seemingly driven largely by CMV exposure. Linkage disequilibrium might explain the correlated functional status among segregating V segments, but an unknown experimental factor could not be ruled out. In a later genetic analysis, a missense DCLRE1C variant was associated with V-gene and J-gene trimming of TCR beta chains, and the association was replicated in an independent cohort.

The cohort consisted of approximately 690 healthy bone marrow donors. Cohort members were all nominally healthy when sampled, although unrecorded immune exposures were likely present. The donor tested CMV seronegative and was one of the 352 seronegative cohort members. Each donor provided a peripheral blood sample, and peripheral blood mononuclear cells were used for TCR beta sequencing. The Qiagen DNeasy Blood Extraction Kit was used to extract genomic DNA from the blood cell samples. The method behind the library was the immunoSEQ multiplex PCR assay. For the multiplex PCR, a mixture combining 60 forward primers for TCR Vbeta segments and 13 reverse primers for TCR Jbeta segments was used. The CDR3 region of rearranged TCR beta genes was amplified from genomic DNA with a multiplex PCR assay. Amplified TCR beta libraries were sequenced as 87-base-pair reads on the Illumina HiSeq System. Turning to the authors' computational methods: Across the roughly 600 repertoires, a later analysis counted some 80 million unique TCR beta chains, around 10 million of which were shared by at least two donors. Raw reads were error-corrected and collapsed into unique sequences by a nearest-neighbor algorithm in which closely related sequences were merged to remove PCR and sequencing errors. V, D and J gene segments were assigned by aligning CDR3 sequences to IMGT reference sequences. For a sequence to be retained, at least a six-nucleotide match to both a V gene segment and a J gene segment was required. A rearrangement was called productive if the CDR3 had no stop codons and remained in frame with V and J, and every other rearrangement was called non-productive. CDR3 was defined according to IMGT convention as the region running from the second conserved V-encoded cysteine to the conserved J-encoded phenylalanine. In an earlier analysis of around 570 of the donors, sequences lacking an unambiguous match to a single V gene segment were excluded. In an earlier analysis of a few hundred of the donors, a V segment was called functional when productive rearrangements were above 56.7%, and segregating when the standard deviation between donors exceeded 5%. A statistical classification framework was built to diagnose cytomegalovirus status from the catalog of TCR beta chain sequences. A later analysis assigned V and J genes by comparing TCR nucleotide sequences with IMGT/GENE-DB human TR gene sequences. Using the TCRdist pipeline, a later analysis assigned CDR3 sequences along with most-parsimonious VDJ recombination scenarios. A later analysis defined each TCR beta chain by its CDR3 amino acid sequence plus V-gene family, and excluded reads lacking a unique V-gene family. A later analysis removed nearly 600 highly shared, low-generation-probability nucleotide sequences to deal with suspected cross-contamination and a sequencing artifact. A later analysis calculated a clonal expansion index for each public chain from normalized within-repertoire ranks of inferred template counts. In a later analysis, generation probabilities were computed with a VDJ recombination model fitted to out-of-frame rearrangements, and the resulting probabilities were checked against IGoR. Hypergeometric tests were used in a later analysis to score TCR-TCR, TCR-HLA and TCR-CMV co-occurrence, with a repertoire-size bias correction applied to the TCR pairs. False discovery rates were estimated in a later analysis by permuting HLA or CMV assignments 20 times. In a later analysis, co-occurring TCRs were grouped using DBSCAN, with TCRdist sequence similarity added in when clustering inside HLA-allele-positive subsets. Repertoires with fewer than 30,000 or more than 120,000 public chains were left out of co-occurrence clustering, as were five repertoires with anomalous nucleotide sharing. TCRdb took this table from immuneACCESS and kept in-frame rearrangements with V and J called. Such tables lack part of the clones; where checked against another copy, unresolved V genes explain under half of the gap, and the rest is unexplained. That table gives V, J and clone size, and the DNA gave D and trimming. The sample profile shows around 120,000 clones; about four fifths of them were found once. The leading ten clones occupy 2% to 2.5% of the sample.

This receptor was obtained from a man between 18 and 35 years old in good health and CMV-seronegative. Input material: PBMCs.

CDR3 reads: CASSQSGEQFF. In nucleotides, the sequence is TGTGCCAGCAGTCAATCCGGTGAGCAGTTCTTC. Rearrangement joined TRBV27 to TRBJ2-1; the D gene identity is not certain. Trimming takes 5 bases from V and 9 bases from J, and the germline ends sit 8 bases apart. CDR1 and CDR2 are drawn from the germline V gene (reference sequence): MNHEY, SMNVEV. The CDR3 holds 11 amino acids from the cysteine to the phenylalanine. Here the CDR3 DNA is all that survives: 33 bases in frame from base 1.